This TCR beta chain was retrieved from a study of cytomegalovirus exposure and HLA in healthy donors. A multiplex PCR was run with 60 Vbeta primers and 13 Jbeta primers. Data came from immunoSEQ multiplex PCR; TCRdb stores just in-frame clones and leaves some out. The table lists 90,000 to 100,000 clones, roughly 70% of them singletons. V was clipped by 6 bases and J by 7 bases; unmatched bases: 7. There are 13 residues in the CDR3. Germline V gene sequence: CDR1 KGHSH, CDR2 LQKENI. Sequencing was performed on PBMCs. The V call is TRBV18, the J call TRBJ2-5, with 8 bases aligning to TRBD2. This receptor was obtained from a male donor in good health and CMV-seronegative. The CDR3 sequence: CASSPGLDGTQYF. Here the CDR3 DNA reads TGTGCCAGCTCTCCGGGACTAGATGGGACCCAGTACTTC. The variable domain in full, with the rest retrieved from reference TRBV18 and TRBJ2-5, is NAGVMQNPRHLVRRRGQEARLRCSPMKGHSHVYWYRQLPEEGLKFMVYLQKENIIDESGMPKERFSAEFPKEGPSILRIQQVVRGDSAAYFCASSPGLDGTQYFGPGTRLLVL.